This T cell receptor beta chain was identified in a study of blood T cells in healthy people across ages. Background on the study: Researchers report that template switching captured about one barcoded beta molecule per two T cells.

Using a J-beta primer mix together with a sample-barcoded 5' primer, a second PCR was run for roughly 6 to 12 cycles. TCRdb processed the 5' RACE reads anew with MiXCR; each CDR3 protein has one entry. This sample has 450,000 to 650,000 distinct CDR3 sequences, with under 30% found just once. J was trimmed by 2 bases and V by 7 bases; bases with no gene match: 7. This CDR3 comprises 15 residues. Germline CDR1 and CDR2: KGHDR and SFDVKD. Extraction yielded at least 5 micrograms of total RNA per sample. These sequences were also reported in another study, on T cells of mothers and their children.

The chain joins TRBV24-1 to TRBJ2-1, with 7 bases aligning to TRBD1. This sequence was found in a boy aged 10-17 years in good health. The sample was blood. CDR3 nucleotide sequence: TGTGCCACCAGGCCTGGGACAGCTACCTACAATGAGCAGTTCTTC. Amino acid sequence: CATRPGTATYNEQFF.